This TCR beta chain derives from a study of blood T cell repertoires in COVID-19. Looking at the study overall: Samples taken during acute and convalescent COVID-19 were collected in the United States, Italy and Spain.

Sequenced by immunoSEQ multiplex PCR; TCRdb stores in-frame clones only, minus some. Found here are 250,000 or so clones, approximately 90% of them singletons; the top ten hold about 3%. Sequencing was performed on PBMCs or T cells enriched from blood (not recorded which). The sequence came from a man in his forties who had been exposed to COVID-19.

CDR3 DNA: TGTGCCTGGAGCCCCCGACAGGGGGGCTTAGAAAAACTGTTTTTT. Protein product: CAWSPRQGGLEKLFF. The chain combines TRBV30 with TRBJ1-4, with 9 bases lining up with TRBD1. CDR1 is GTSNPN and CDR2 is SVGIG in the germline V gene (reference sequence). The junction had 10 bases not matched to a gene; V was cut back by 3 bases and J by 8 bases. The CDR3 has 15 residues.